Presented here are 9 T cell receptor beta chains from one specimen sequenced in a study of blood T cells in healthy people across ages. A J-beta primer mix and a sample-barcoded 5' primer were used in a second PCR of about 7 to 12 cycles. TCRdb re-called the 5' RACE reads through MiXCR, storing one row per CDR3 protein. The table shows 1.5 million to 2 million distinct CDR3 sequences, with 28% occurring only once. Sample: blood. Receptors were obtained from a woman aged 30 to 39 in good health.

The chain links TRBV24-1 to TRBJ2-5; D might be TRBD2 (5 bases). The length of the CDR3 is 15 residues. Germline V lookup: CDR1 KGHDR, CDR2 SFDVKD. V dropped 0 bases and J dropped 4 bases, with 11 bases sitting between them. In DNA, the CDR3 is TGTGCCACCAGTGATTTGCAAAGAGGAGGAGAGACCCAGTACTTC. This gives the protein CATSDLQRGGETQYF.

Written as DNA, the CDR3 is TGCGCCAGCAGCGGGACAGGGGGCAGAAATACGCAGTATTTT. Amino acid sequence: CASSGTGGRNTQYF. J is TRBJ2-3 and V is TRBV5-1; 12 bases map to TRBD1. This CDR3 comprises 14 residues. Germline-derived CDR1 and CDR2 are SGHRS and YFSETQ. Germline trimming cut 4 bases from V and 7 bases from J; bases unmatched to any gene: 4.

Concerning this clonotype: This may be a read error, as it is one base from a much larger clone. V and J are TRBV3-1 and TRBJ2-7; 13 bases are shared with TRBD2. The germline CDR1 and CDR2 sequences are LGHDT and YNNKEL (reference sequence). CDR3 size: 17 residues. CDR3 amino acids: CAGSRTSGSLKSYEQYF. CDR3 DNA sequence: TGTGCCGGCAGCAGGACTAGCGGGAGTCTTAAGTCCTACGAGCAGTACTTC.

This clonotype was seen at least ten times. The chain carries TRBV4-1 and TRBJ2-3; D is perhaps TRBD2 (6 bases). V lost 3 bases and J lost 2, with 9 bases in between. The CDR3 runs 14 residues. Germline values: CDR1 MGHRA, CDR2 YSYEKL. The CDR3 sequence: CASSQGLLTDTQYF. The CDR3 DNA is TGCGCCAGCAGCCAGGGACTTCTCACAGATACGCAGTATTTT.

Many counts were recorded for this clonotype. This sequence joins TRBV10-2 and TRBJ2-1; TRBD1 might be the D (5 bases). Looked up from germline, CDR1 is WSHSY and CDR2 is SAAADI. The ends were cut back, 5 bases at V and 7 bases at J, with 18 bases in the middle. This CDR3 has 15 amino acids. In DNA, the CDR3 is TGCGCCAGCAGTCTGTTCCGGCAGGGCTTAAATGAGCAGTTCTTC. It specifies CASSLFRQGLNEQFF.

The chain links TRBV7-9 to TRBJ1-3; no definite D call. V lost 6 bases and J 0 bases, leaving 18 bases between the germline ends. CDR1 and CDR2 (germline): SEHNR, FQNEAQ (reference sequence). The CDR3 contains 17 residues. This CDR3 is CASSNRDDGSSGNTIYF. The CDR3 bases are TGTGCCAGCAGTAACCGAGACGACGGGAGCTCTGGAAACACCATATATTTT.

This clonotype was seen just once. A much larger clonotype is one base distant, so this may be a read error. The chain is built from TRBV4-1 and TRBJ2-5, with 7 bases that match TRBD2. The assigned J gene may be wrong: the sequence end matches TRBJ2-1 better. Per germline, CDR1 MGHRA and CDR2 YSYEKL. The CDR3 is 15 residues long. CDR3 nucleotides: TGCGCCAGCAGCCAAGTGGGAGGGTTCCAAGAGACCCAGTTCTTC. Translating gives CASSQVGGFQETQFF.

The chain links TRBV4-3 to TRBJ2-2; perhaps TRBD1 as D (7 bases). The CDR3 has 18 amino acids. The germline V gene encodes CDR1 LGHNA and CDR2 YSLEER. V gave up 0 bases and J gave up 6 bases, with 20 bases separating them. As DNA, the CDR3 is TGCGCCAGCAGCCAAGAAGGCCAGGGGGGCGCGGGGTCCGGGGAGCTGTTTTTT. It is translated as CASSQEGQGGAGSGELFF.

CDR3 sequence: CASSRRAHRDTEAFF. The CDR3 DNA is TGTGCCAGCAGCCGAAGGGCCCACAGGGACACTGAAGCTTTCTTT. The V and J genes are TRBV7-2 and TRBJ1-1, with D tentatively TRBD1 (6 bases). V lost 5 bases and J 3 bases, leaving 16 bases between the germline ends. This CDR3 comprises 15 residues. Germline values: CDR1 SGHTA, CDR2 FQGNSA.